A selection of T cell receptor beta chains follows, all from one sample in a study of blood T cell repertoires in COVID-19. Profiled with immunoSEQ multiplex PCR; TCRdb holds only in-frame clones, not every one. The sample has roughly 90,000 clones; about 87% are singletons. Sequenced: peripheral blood. These receptors were obtained from a human donor in a cohort sampled during active COVID-19. Both conserved end residues are part of each CDR3. The D gene is left open where the match is weak. Clone size appears in some rows only: once, few, many, or a class for an expanded clone.

CDR3nt	CDR3aa	v_gene	abundance	j_gene	d_gene
TGCAGCGTTGGCCTTACAGGGGAAGCTTTCTTT	CSVGLTGEAFF	TRBV29-1	.	TRBJ1-1	.
TGTGCCAGCAGCTTCCGGGACAAACCCACCGGGGAGCTGTTTTTT	CASSFRDKPTGELFF	TRBV3-1/TRBV3-2	.	TRBJ2-2	.
TGTGCCAGCAGTTTTCGGGGGTCTGCCTTCTATGGCTACACCTTC	CASSFRGSAFYGYTF	TRBV28	.	TRBJ1-2	.
TGTGCCAGCAGTTATAGCGGGGGTACCTACGAGCAGTACTTC	CASSYSGGTYEQYF	TRBV6-5	.	TRBJ2-7	TRBD2
TGTGCCAGCAGCGTAGGGAACACGGGAGGGCCTTCTAATGAGCAGTTCTTC	CASSVGNTGGPSNEQFF	TRBV9	.	TRBJ2-1	TRBD2
TGTGCCAGCAGTCCCAGTCAGGACAGGTACAGCAATCAGCCCCAGCATTTT	CASSPSQDRYSNQPQHF	TRBV27	.	TRBJ1-5	TRBD1
TGTGCCAGCAGCCAAGTTGGAACTAGCGGGAGGGGGCAGTTCTTC	CASSQVGTSGRGQFF	TRBV3-1/TRBV3-2	once	TRBJ2-1	TRBD2
TGTGCCAGCATGGGACAGGGGTTGTTGGACGAGACCCAGTACTTC	CASMGQGLLDETQYF	TRBV27	.	TRBJ2-5	TRBD1
TGTGCCAGCAGCCAAGACTGGAGCGGGAGCTACGAGCAGTACTTC	CASSQDWSGSYEQYF	TRBV3-1/TRBV3-2	once	TRBJ2-7	TRBD2
TGTGCCACCAGTGACCCTAGCGGGGACTCCTACGAGCAGTACTTC	CATSDPSGDSYEQYF	TRBV24-1	.	TRBJ2-7	TRBD2
TGTGCCAGCAGCGTAACTAGCGGGAGGATCAACGGGGAGCTGTTTTTT	CASSVTSGRINGELFF	TRBV11-2	.	TRBJ2-2	TRBD2
TGTGCCAGCAGTTTAGCGGGACAGGGTGTCCTGTTTTTT	CASSLAGQGVLFF	TRBV12-3/TRBV12-4	.	TRBJ1-4	TRBD1
TGTGCCTCCGGGGTCTCCTACGAGCAGTACTTC	CASGVSYEQYF	TRBV30	.	TRBJ2-7	.
TGTGCCAGCAGGGGACAGGGCGGGGAAAAACTGTTTTTT	CASRGQGGEKLFF	TRBV6-5	.	TRBJ1-4	TRBD1
TGTGCCAGCAGCTTGGACAGGCCATACTCTGGGGCCAACGTCCTGACTTTC	CASSLDRPYSGANVLTF	TRBV5-4	.	TRBJ2-6	.
TGTGCCAGCAGTTACGGACAGGGTGTATCTTACAATGAGCAGTTCTTC	CASSYGQGVSYNEQFF	TRBV6-5	.	TRBJ2-1	TRBD1
TGTGCCACCAGCAGAGAAAGGCGGGCGAACACCGGGGAGCTGTTTTTT	CATSRERRANTGELFF	TRBV15	.	TRBJ2-2	.
TGTGCCAGTAGTGTTTTATCCTACGAGCAGTACTTC	CASSVLSYEQYF	TRBV19	.	TRBJ2-7	.
TGTGCCAGCAGCTTTGTAGGGAGTTATGGCTACACCTTC	CASSFVGSYGYTF	TRBV11-2	.	TRBJ1-2	.
TGTGCCAGCAGCCAAGACGGCCAGGGGGCTGGCGAGCAGTACTTC	CASSQDGQGAGEQYF	TRBV3-1/TRBV3-2	medium-sized	TRBJ2-7	TRBD1
TGTGCCAGCAGGGCAGACGACAGGGTCCTTCGCGGCTACACCTTC	CASRADDRVLRGYTF	TRBV7-2	.	TRBJ1-2	TRBD1
TGTGCCAGCAGCTTGGGTCAGGGGATTAACTATGGCTACACCTTC	CASSLGQGINYGYTF	TRBV7-2	.	TRBJ1-2	.
TGTGCCAGCAGCCGCCCAGCGGGAGTAGGGGAGACCCAGTACTTC	CASSRPAGVGETQYF	TRBV3-1/TRBV3-2	.	TRBJ2-5	TRBD2
TGTGCCAGCAGCTTACAGGCGATGAACACTGAAGCTTTCTTT	CASSLQAMNTEAFF	TRBV7-8	.	TRBJ1-1	.
TGTGCCAGCAGCCCTAGCGAGAAGGTAGATACGCAGTATTTT	CASSPSEKVDTQYF	TRBV3-1/TRBV3-2	.	TRBJ2-3	.
TGTGCCAGCAGTATCGGGGATTTCCAATATGGCTACACCTTC	CASSIGDFQYGYTF	TRBV6-6	.	TRBJ1-2	.
TGCGCCAGCAGTGACGGTCTAGCGGGGGAGACCCAGTACTTC	CASSDGLAGETQYF	TRBV10-2	.	TRBJ2-5	TRBD2